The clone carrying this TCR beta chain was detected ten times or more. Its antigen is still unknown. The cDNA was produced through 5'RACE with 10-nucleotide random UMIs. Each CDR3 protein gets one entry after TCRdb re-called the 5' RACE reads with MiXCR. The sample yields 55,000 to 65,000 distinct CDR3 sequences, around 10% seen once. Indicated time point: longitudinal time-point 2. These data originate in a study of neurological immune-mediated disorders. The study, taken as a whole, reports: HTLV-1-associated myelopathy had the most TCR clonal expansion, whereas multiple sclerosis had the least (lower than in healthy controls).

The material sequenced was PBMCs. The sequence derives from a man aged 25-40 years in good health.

CDR3 sequence reads: CASSLRVTGSGNTEAFF. CDR3 sequence (DNA): TGTGCCAGCAGCTTAAGAGTCACGGGGTCCGGTAACACTGAAGCTTTCTTT. The chain uses TRBV7-6 and TRBJ1-1; D is undetermined. CDR3 length: 17 residues. Germline CDR1 SGHVS, CDR2 FNYEAQ. Trimming removed 2 bases at V and 2 bases at J, with 18 bases between.